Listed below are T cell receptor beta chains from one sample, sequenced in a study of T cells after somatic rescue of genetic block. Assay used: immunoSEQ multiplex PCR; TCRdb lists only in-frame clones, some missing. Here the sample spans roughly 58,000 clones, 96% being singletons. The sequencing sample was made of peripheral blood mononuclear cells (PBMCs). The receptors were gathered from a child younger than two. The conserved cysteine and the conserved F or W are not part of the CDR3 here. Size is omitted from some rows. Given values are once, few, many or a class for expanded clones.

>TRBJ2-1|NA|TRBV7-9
ASRSGFEQF
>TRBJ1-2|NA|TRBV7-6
ASSLGQGGYGYT
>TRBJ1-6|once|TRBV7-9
ASSPLGTPDSPLH
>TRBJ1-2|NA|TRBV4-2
ASSHGTGYGYT
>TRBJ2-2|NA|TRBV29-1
SVTSGSTGELF
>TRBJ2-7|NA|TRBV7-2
ASSLSRGPLYEQY
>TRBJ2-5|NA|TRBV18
ASSPPPDPGATQY
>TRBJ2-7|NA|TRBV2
ASRWSASYEQY
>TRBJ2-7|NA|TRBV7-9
ASSLSGGALAGEQY
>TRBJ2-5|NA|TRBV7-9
ASGTGGRETQY
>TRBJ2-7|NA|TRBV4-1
ASSQYRSREQY
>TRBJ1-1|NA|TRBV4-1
ASSQDRGPNTEAF
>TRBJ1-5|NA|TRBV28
ASTDIQGDQPQH
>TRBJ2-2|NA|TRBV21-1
ASSALAENTGELF
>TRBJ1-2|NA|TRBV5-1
ASSPGPSNYGYT
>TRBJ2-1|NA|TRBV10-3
AISPGLAGAFYNEQF
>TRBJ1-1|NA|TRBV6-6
ASSYGGIVTEAF
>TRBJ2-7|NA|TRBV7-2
ASSSGGGLRQY
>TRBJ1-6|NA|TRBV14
ASSQDTRYNSPLH
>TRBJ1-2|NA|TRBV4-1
ASSQVRANYGYT
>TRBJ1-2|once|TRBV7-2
ASSLYYGYT
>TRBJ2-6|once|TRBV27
AVLGANVLT
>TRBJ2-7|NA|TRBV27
ASSLLARYEQY
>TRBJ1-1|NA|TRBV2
ASSETGDTEAF
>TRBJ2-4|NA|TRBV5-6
ASTQIGSGRSRDIQY
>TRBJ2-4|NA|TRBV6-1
ASSERTGPTGIQY